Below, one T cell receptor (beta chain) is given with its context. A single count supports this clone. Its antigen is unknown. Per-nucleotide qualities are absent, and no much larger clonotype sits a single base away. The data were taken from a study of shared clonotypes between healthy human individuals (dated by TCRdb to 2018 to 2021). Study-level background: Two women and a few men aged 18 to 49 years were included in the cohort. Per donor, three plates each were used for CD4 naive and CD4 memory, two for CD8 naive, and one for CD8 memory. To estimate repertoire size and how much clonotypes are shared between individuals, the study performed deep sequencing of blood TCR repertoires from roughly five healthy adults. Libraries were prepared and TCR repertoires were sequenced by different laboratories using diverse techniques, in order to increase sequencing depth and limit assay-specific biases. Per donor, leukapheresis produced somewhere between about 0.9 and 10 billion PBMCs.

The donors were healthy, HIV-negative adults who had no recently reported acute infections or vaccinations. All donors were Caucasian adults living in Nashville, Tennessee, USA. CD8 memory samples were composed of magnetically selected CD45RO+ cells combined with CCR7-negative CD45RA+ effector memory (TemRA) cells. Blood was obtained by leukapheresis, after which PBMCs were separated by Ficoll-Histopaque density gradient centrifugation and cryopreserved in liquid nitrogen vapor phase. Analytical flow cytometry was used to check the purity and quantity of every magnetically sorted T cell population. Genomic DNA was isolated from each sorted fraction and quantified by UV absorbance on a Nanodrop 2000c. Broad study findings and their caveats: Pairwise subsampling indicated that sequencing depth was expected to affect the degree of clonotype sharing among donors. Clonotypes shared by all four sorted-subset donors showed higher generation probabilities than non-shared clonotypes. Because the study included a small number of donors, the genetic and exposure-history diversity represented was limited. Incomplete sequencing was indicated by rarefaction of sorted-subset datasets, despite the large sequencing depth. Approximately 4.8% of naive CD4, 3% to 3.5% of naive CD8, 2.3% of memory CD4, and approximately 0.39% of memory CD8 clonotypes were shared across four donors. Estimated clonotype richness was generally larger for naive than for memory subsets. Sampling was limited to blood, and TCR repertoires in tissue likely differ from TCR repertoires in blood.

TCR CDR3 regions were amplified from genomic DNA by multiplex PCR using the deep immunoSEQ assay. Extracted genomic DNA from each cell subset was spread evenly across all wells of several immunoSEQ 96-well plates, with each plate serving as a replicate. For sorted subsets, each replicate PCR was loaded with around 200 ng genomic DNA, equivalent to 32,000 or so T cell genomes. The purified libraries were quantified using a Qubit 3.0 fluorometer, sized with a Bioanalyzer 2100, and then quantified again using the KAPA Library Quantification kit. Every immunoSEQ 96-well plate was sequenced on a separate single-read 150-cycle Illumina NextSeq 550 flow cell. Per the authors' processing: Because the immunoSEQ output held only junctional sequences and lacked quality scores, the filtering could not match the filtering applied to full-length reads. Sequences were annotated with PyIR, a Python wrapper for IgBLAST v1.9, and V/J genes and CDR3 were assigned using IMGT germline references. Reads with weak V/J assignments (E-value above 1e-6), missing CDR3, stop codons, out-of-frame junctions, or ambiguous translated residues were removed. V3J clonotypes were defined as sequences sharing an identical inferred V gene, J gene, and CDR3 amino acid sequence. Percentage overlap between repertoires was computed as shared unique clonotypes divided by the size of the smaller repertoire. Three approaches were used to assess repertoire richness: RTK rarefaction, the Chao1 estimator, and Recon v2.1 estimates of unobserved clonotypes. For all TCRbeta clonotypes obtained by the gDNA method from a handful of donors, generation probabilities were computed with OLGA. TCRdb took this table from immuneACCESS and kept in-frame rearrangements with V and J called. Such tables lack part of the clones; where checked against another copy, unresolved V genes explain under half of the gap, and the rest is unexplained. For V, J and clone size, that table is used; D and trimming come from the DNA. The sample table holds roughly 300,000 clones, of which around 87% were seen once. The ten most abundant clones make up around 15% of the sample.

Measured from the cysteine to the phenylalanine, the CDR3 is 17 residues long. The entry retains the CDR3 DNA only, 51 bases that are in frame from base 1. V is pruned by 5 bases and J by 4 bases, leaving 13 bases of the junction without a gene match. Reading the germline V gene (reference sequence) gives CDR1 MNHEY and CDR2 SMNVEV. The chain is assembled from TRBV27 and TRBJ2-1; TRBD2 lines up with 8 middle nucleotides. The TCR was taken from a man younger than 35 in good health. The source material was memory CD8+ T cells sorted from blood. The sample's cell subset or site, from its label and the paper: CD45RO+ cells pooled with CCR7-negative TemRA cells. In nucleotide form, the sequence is TGTGCCAGCAGTCCAGCTCATAGCGGGGATCCTTACAATGAGCAGTTCTTC. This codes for CASSPAHSGDPYNEQFF.